Presented here are 7 T cell receptor beta chains from one specimen sequenced in a study of T cell changes during pregnancy in multiple sclerosis. Generated by immunoSEQ multiplex PCR, the TCRdb table keeps only in-frame clones and is missing some. The sample has around 59,000 clones, roughly nine tenths seen once. Sequencing was performed on peripheral blood, taken in the third trimester of pregnancy. These receptors all stem from a female donor in good health, enrolled as a control in a pregnancy study.

The chain carries TRBV5-1 and TRBJ1-6, with TRBD1 as a possible D gene (6 bases). The CDR3 runs to 15 residues. Germline CDR1 SGHRS, CDR2 YFSETQ. The germline V and J ends were trimmed by 3 bases and 7 bases, with 14 bases remaining between them. The CDR3 sequence is CASSSGGLGNSPLHF. For the CDR3, the DNA is TGCGCCAGCAGCTCCGGGGGGCTAGGGAATTCACCCCTCCACTTT. Looking up the rest from reference TRBV5-1 and TRBJ1-6 gives the full variable domain: KAGVTQTPRYLIKTRGQQVTLSCSPISGHRSVSWYQQTPGQGLQFLFEYFSETQRNKGNFPGRFSGRQFSNSRSEMNVSTLELGDSALYLCASSSGGLGNSPLHFGNGTRLTVT.

This clone was recorded only once. CDR3 loop: CASSSGTSGVNTGELFF. The CDR3, as DNA: TGTGCCAGCAGCTCCGGGACTAGCGGGGTTAACACCGGGGAGCTGTTTTTT. The chain joins TRBV5-4 to TRBJ2-2, with 13 bases matching TRBD2. Germline assignment: CDR1 SGHNT and CDR2 YYREEE (reference sequence). The CDR3 runs to 17 residues. J was trimmed by 2 bases and V by 3 bases; bases with no gene match: 4.

The rearrangement uses TRBV10-3 and TRBJ1-1; 7 bases map to TRBD1. V was clipped by 5 bases and J by 0 bases; unmatched bases: 15. CDR3 length: 18 residues. The germline CDR1 and CDR2 sequences are ENHRY and SYGVKD. The CDR3 loop is CAISSQGQVWTMNTEAFF. DNA of the CDR3: TGTGCCATCAGTTCCCAAGGACAGGTGTGGACTATGAACACTGAAGCTTTCTTT.

The J gene is TRBJ1-2, the V gene TRBV7-3; 11 bases map to TRBD1. The germline CDR1 and CDR2 sequences are SGHTA and FQGTGA. J lost 8 bases, V lost 5 bases, and 7 bases had no gene match. This CDR3 contains 14 residues. For the CDR3, the DNA is TGTGCCAGCAGCCCAGGGACAGGGGGACGAGGCTACACCTTC. The encoded protein is CASSPGTGGRGYTF. Full variable domain (rest looked up from reference TRBV7-3 and TRBJ1-2): GAGVSQTPSNKVTEKGKYVELRCDPISGHTALYWYRQSLGQGPEFLIYFQGTGAADDSGLPNDRFFAVRPEGSVSTLKIQRTERGDSAVYLCASSPGTGGRGYTFGSGTRLTVV.

V usage is TRBV6-5 and J usage is TRBJ1-1; no clear D. The germline V and J ends were trimmed by 0 bases and 4 bases, with 15 bases remaining between them. The germline V gene encodes CDR1 MNHEY and CDR2 SVGAGI. CDR3 length: 16 amino acids. The DNA of the CDR3 is TGTGCCAGCAGTTACTCGGTTCACACACGGGGCACTGAAGCTTTCTTT. Encoded protein: CASSYSVHTRGTEAFF.

The CDR3 sequence is CASSSRQGDEQFF. The CDR3 DNA is TGTGCCAGCAGTTCCCGGCAGGGTGATGAGCAGTTCTTC. The chain uses TRBV6-6 and TRBJ2-1, with D tentatively TRBD1 (5 bases). The CDR3 sequence is 13 residues long. CDR1 and CDR2 from the germline V gene are MNHNY and SVGAGI (reference sequence). V lost 4 bases to trimming and J lost 8 bases, with 12 bases between them.

This chain connects TRBV25-1 to TRBJ2-2; D is uncertain. The ends were cut back, 6 bases at V and 1 base at J, with 9 bases in the middle. Germline assignment: CDR1 MGHDK and CDR2 SYGVNS. The CDR3 covers 14 residues. The CDR3 DNA follows: TGTGCCAGCAGCCCGAACAGGAACACCGGGGAGCTGTTTTTT. Translating gives CASSPNRNTGELFF.